This TCR beta chain was sequenced for a study of CD8 T cells in ankylosing spondylitis. Study results and caveats: Disease-linked clones reportedly showed significant enrichment in matched ankylosing spondylitis synovial fluid. Before this, some motif variants had been reported in reactive arthritis synovial fluid and blood. Among TCR beta sequences, a motif of several highly homologous variants appeared characteristic of ankylosing spondylitis blood.

This clonotype has just a few counts. Its specificity is unknown. Quantitative 5'-RACE with molecular barcodes generated TCR beta libraries. TCRdb analysed the 5' RACE reads with MiXCR anew, one entry per CDR3 protein. The repertoire holds 150,000 or so distinct CDR3 sequences, with around 18% as singletons. The sample was blood, either unsorted or a sorted T cell fraction (not recorded which). This clonotype originated in a male donor with ankylosing spondylitis or in good health (not recorded which).

The CDR3 loop is CASSRRDSPLHF. The CDR3 bases are TGTGCCAGCAGCCGAAGAGATTCACCCCTCCACTTT. This rearrangement joins TRBV28 to TRBJ1-6; the D is unclear. Looked up from germline, CDR1 is MDHEN and CDR2 is SYDVKM. The CDR3 runs to 12 residues. Trimming stripped 6 bases from V and 8 bases from J, with 8 bases between.